This T cell receptor (beta chain) was profiled in a study of cytomegalovirus exposure and HLA in healthy donors. Both 60 Vbeta primers and 13 Jbeta primers went into the PCR. In the authors' workflow: Later, 65 million to 90 million unique TCR beta chains were counted in an analysis, and about 12 million of them were shared. Assay used: immunoSEQ multiplex PCR; TCRdb lists only in-frame clones, some missing. Clone size and V and J calls were adopted from that table, with D and trimming inferred from the DNA. The sample has roughly 90,000 clones; about 73% are singletons. The TCR sequence derives from a middle-aged woman in good health and CMV-seropositive. Sequencing used PBMCs.

In DNA form, the CDR3 reads TGTGCCAGCAGTGAAGTAGCGGGAGTGTCTAATGAGCAGTTCTTC. It codes for CASSEVAGVSNEQFF. The chain links TRBV6-4 to TRBJ2-1, with TRBD2 matching over 9 bases. CDR3 length equals 15 residues. CDR1 and CDR2 from the germline V gene are MRHNA and SNTAGT. With 3 bases clipped from V and 7 bases from J, the junction kept 7 bases outside the gene matches.